The entry that follows covers one TCR beta chain sequence. This sample was included in a study of monozygotic twins with inflammatory bowel disease. TCRdb reanalyzed the 5' RACE reads, giving one entry per CDR3 protein sequence and no DNA. The table lists 350,000 to 400,000 distinct CDR3 sequences. This CDR3 is built from 14 residues. CDR1 is SGHRS, CDR2 YFSETQ, per germline. The sequence was collected from a human donor with ulcerative colitis or Crohn's disease, or a healthy co-twin of an affected twin (not recorded which). V gene TRBV5-1 combines with J gene TRBJ2-2. Sequenced input: blood. The CDR3 loop is CASSSGTTHGELFF.